This TCR beta chain was obtained from a study of cytomegalovirus exposure and HLA in healthy donors. General study results and limits: TCR beta chains numbering some 160 were designated cytomegalovirus-associated.

With regard to this clone: Its specificity is not known.

Here immunoSEQ multiplex PCR was the method, and the copy in TCRdb shows in-frame clones only, minus some. The sample yields 80,000 to 100,000 clones, more than 85% seen once. From the 120-subject validation cohort, which was separate from the roughly 620-subject first cohort, the donors were drawn. The trim removed 3 bases at V and 11 bases at J, leaving 5 bases unmatched. The CDR3 spans 11 residues. Germline V gene data show CDR1 as SGHNT and CDR2 as YYREEE (reference sequence). J is TRBJ2-7 and V is TRBV5-4; 7 bases agree with TRBD2. This TCR came from a man aged 18 to 35 in good health and CMV-seropositive. The sequenced sample consisted of PBMCs. CDR3 nucleotide sequence: TGTGCCAGCAGCTGGGGGGGAAAAGAGTACTTC. Its protein product is CASSWGGKEYF.